This TCR beta chain was observed in a study of T cell responses to AZD1222 COVID-19 vaccine. Study-wide findings and caveats: Regions 160-218 and 743-854 dominated among vaccine-associated CD4 TCRs spanning spike.

Generated by immunoSEQ multiplex PCR, the TCRdb table keeps only in-frame clones and is missing some. The repertoire holds 130,000 or so clones, with about 88% as singletons. About this clone itself: Its antigen is still unknown.

Combined were second doses at about 4 or about 12 weeks. There are 14 residues in the CDR3. CDR1 and CDR2 from the germline V gene are MNHEY and SVGAGI. V was clipped by 2 bases and J by 7 bases, with 12 bases between them. This rearrangement joins TRBV6-5 to TRBJ1-5; no reliable D call. Material: peripheral blood, obtained 28 days after the second AZD1222 dose. The receptor was isolated from an adult who received the AZD1222 COVID-19 vaccine. The CDR3 sequence: CASSYPGLQQPQHF. In nucleotides, the CDR3 is TGTGCCAGCAGTTACCCGGGGTTGCAACAGCCCCAGCATTTT.